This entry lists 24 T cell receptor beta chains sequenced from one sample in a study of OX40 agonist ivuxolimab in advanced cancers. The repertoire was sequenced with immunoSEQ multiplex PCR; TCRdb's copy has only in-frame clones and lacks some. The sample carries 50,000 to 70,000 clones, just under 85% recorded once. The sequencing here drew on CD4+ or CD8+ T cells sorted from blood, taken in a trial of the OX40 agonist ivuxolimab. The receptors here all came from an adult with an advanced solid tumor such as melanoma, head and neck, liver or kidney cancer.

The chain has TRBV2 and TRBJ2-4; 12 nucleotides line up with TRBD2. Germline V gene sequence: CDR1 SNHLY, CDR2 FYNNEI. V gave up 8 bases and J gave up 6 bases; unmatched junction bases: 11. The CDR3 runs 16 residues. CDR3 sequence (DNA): TGTGCCAGCTTCGGGCCTAGCGGGAGGGCCGGAAACATTCAGTACTTC. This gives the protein CASFGPSGRAGNIQYF.

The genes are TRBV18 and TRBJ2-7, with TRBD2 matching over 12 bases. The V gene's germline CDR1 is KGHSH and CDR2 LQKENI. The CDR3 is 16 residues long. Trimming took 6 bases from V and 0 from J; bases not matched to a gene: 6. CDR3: CASSPGLAGLSYEQYF. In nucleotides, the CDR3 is TGTGCCAGCTCCCCTGGACTAGCGGGGCTCTCCTACGAGCAGTACTTC.

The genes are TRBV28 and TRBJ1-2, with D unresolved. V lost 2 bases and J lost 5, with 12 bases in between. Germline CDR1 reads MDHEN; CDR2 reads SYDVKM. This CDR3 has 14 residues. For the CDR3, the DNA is TGTGCCAGCAGTTTACTCTCAGTAATTTATGGCTACACCTTC. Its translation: CASSLLSVIYGYTF.

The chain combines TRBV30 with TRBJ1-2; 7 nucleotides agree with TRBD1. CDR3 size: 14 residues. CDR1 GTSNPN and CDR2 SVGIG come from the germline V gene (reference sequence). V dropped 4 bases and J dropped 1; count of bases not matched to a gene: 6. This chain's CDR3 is CAWNQQGRNYGYTF. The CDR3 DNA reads TGTGCCTGGAACCAACAGGGGCGTAACTATGGCTACACCTTC.

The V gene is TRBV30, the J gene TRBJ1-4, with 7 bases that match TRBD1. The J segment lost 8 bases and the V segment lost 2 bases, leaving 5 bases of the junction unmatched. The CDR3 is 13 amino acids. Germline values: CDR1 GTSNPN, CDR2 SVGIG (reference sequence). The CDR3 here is CAWSRGHGEKLFF. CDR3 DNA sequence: TGTGCCTGGAGTAGGGGGCACGGGGAAAAACTGTTTTTT.

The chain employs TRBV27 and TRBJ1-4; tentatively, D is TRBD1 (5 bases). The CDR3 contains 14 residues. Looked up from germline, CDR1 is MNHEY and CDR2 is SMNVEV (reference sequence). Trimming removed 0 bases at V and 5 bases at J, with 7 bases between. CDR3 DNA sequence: TGTGCCAGCAGTTTATCAGGGGTAAATGAAAAACTGTTTTTT. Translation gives CASSLSGVNEKLFF.

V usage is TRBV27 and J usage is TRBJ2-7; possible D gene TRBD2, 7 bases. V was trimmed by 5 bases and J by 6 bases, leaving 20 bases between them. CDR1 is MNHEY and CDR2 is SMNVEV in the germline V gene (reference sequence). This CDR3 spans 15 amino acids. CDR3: CASSLLGGAAREQYF. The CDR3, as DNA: TGTGCCAGCAGTCTTCTGGGGGGGGCCGCCCGCGAGCAGTACTTC.

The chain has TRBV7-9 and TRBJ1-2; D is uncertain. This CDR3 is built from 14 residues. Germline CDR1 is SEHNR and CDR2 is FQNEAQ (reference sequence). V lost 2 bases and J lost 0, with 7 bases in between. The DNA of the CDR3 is TGTGCCAGCAGCTTAACAGAACCTAACTATGGCTACACCTTC. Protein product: CASSLTEPNYGYTF.

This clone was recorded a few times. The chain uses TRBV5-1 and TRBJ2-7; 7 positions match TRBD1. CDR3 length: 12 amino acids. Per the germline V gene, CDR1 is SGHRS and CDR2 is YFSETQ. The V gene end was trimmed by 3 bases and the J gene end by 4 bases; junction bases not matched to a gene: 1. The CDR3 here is CASSSGQYEQYF. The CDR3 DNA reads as TGCGCCAGCAGCTCGGGACAGTACGAGCAGTACTTC.

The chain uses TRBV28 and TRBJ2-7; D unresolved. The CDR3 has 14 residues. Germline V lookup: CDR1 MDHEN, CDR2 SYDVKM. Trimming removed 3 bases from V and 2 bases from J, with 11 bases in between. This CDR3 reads CASSFAGEPYEQYF. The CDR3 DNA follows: TGTGCCAGCAGTTTCGCAGGAGAACCCTACGAGCAGTACTTC.

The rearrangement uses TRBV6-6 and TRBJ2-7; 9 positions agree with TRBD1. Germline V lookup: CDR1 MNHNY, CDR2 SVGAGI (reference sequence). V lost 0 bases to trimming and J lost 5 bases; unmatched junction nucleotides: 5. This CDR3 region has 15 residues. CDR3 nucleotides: TGTGCCAGCAGTTACTCGGGGACAGGGTTCCACGAGCAGTACTTC. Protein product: CASSYSGTGFHEQYF.

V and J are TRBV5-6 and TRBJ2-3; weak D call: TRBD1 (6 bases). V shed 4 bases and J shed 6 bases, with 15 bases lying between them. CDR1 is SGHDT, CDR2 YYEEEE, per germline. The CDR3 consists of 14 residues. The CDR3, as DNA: TGTGCCAGCAGCCTGACAGGACCCACGGATACGCAGTATTTT. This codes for CASSLTGPTDTQYF.

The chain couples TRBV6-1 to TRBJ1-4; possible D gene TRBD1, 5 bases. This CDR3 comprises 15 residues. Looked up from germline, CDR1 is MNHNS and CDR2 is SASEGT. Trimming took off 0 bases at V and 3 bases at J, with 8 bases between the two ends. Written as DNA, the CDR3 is TGTGCCAGCAGTGAAGCGGAGGGGTCTAATGAAAAACTGTTTTTT. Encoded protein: CASSEAEGSNEKLFF.

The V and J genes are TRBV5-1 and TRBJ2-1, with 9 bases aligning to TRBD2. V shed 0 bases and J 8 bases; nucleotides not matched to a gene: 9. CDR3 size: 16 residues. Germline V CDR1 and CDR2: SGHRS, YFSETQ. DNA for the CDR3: TGCGCCAGCAGCTTGGTAGCGGGAGAGTTTAGGGATGAGCAGTTCTTC. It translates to CASSLVAGEFRDEQFF.

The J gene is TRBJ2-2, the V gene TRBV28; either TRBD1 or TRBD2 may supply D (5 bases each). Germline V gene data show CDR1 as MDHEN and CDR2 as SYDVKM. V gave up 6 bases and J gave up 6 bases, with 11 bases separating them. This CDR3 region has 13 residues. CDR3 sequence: CASSPGAAGELFF. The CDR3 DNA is TGTGCCAGCAGCCCCGGGGCAGCCGGGGAGCTGTTTTTT.

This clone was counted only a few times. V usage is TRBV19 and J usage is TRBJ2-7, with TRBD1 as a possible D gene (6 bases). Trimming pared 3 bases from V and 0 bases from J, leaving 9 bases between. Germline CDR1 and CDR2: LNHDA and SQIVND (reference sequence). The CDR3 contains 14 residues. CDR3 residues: CASSIRGSSYEQYF. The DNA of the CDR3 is TGTGCCAGTAGTATTAGGGGGAGCTCCTACGAGCAGTACTTC. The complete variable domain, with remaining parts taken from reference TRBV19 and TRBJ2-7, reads DGGITQSPKYLFRKEGQNVTLSCEQNLNHDAMYWYRQDPGQGLRLIYYSQIVNDFQKGDIAEGYSVSREKKESFPLTVTSAQKNPTAFYLCASSIRGSSYEQYFGPGTRLTVT.

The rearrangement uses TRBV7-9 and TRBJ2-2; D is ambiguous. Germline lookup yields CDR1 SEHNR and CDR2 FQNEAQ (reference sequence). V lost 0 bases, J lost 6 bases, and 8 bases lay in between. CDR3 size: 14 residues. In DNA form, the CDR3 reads TGTGCCAGCAGCTTAGCTGTCTTTCCCGGGGAGCTGTTTTTT. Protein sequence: CASSLAVFPGELFF.

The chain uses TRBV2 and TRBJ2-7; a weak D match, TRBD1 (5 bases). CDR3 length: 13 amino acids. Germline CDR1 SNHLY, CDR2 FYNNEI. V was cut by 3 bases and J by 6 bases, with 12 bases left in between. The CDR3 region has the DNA TGTGCCAGCAGTGACAGGGCTCTGGGCGAGCAGTACTTC. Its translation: CASSDRALGEQYF.

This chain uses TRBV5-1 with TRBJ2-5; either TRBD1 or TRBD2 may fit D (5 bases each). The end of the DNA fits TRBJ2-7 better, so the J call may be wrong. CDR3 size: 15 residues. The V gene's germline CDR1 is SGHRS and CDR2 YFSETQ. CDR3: CASRGGPDTQYEQYF. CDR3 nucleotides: TGCGCCAGCCGTGGGGGACCCGACACCCAATACGAGCAGTACTTC.

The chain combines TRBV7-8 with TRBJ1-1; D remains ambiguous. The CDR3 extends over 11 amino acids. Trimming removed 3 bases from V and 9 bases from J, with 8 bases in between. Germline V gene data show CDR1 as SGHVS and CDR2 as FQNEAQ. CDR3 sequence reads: CASSFEEKAFF. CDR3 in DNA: TGTGCCAGCAGCTTTGAAGAGAAAGCTTTCTTT.

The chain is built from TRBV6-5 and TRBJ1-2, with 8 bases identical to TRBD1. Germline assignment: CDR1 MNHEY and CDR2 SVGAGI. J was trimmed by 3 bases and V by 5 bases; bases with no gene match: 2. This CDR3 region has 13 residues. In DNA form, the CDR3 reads TGTGCCAGCAGTCAGACAGGGGACTATGGCTACACCTTC. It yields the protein CASSQTGDYGYTF.

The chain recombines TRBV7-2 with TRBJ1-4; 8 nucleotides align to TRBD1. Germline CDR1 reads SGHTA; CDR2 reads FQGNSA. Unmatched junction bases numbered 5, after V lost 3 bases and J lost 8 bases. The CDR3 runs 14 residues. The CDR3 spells CASSFGQGYEKLFF. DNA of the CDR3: TGTGCCAGCAGCTTCGGACAGGGTTACGAAAAACTGTTTTTT. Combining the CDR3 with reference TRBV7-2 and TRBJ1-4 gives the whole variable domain GAGVSQSPSNKVTEKGKDVELRCDPISGHTALYWYRQSLGQGLEFLIYFQGNSAPDKSGLPSDRFSAERTGGSVSTLTIQRTQQEDSAVYLCASSFGQGYEKLFFGSGTQLSVL.

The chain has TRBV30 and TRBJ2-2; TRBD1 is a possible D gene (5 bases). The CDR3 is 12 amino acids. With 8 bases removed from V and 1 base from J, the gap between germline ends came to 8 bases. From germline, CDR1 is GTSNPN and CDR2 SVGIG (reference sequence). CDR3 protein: CAGGQNTGELFF. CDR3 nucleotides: TGTGCCGGCGGACAGAACACCGGGGAGCTGTTTTTT.

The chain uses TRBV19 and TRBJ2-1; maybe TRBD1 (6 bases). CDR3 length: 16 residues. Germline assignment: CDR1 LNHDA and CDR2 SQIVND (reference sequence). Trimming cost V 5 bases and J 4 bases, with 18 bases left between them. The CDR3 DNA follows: TGTGCCAGTAGTTTCTCTCAGGGGATCTATTACAATGAGCAGTTCTTC. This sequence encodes CASSFSQGIYYNEQFF. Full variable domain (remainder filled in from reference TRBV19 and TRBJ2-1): DGGITQSPKYLFRKEGQNVTLSCEQNLNHDAMYWYRQDPGQGLRLIYYSQIVNDFQKGDIAEGYSVSREKKESFPLTVTSAQKNPTAFYLCASSFSQGIYYNEQFFGPGTRLTVL.